Each of the 12 T cell receptor beta chains below was sequenced from the same sample in a study of blood T cell repertoires in COVID-19. Libraries were prepared by immunoSEQ multiplex PCR; TCRdb keeps only in-frame clonotypes and omits some of them. Counted here are fewer than 110,000 clones, 91% occurring once; the ten biggest clones make up about 18%. Sequenced material: peripheral blood. These receptors originate from a middle-aged man with acute or convalescent COVID-19.

V and J are TRBV28 and TRBJ1-1, with D possibly being TRBD1 (5 bases). CDR1 and CDR2 (germline): MDHEN, SYDVKM. Trimming stripped 6 bases from V and 5 bases from J, with 16 bases between. The CDR3 extends over 14 amino acids. CDR3 in DNA: TGTGCCAGCAGCTCACCGGGGGGGAATACTGAAGCTTTCTTT. This encodes CASSSPGGNTEAFF.

About this clone itself: This same CDR3 is encoded by further DNA sequences in the sample. The genes are TRBV19 and TRBJ2-7; tentatively, D is TRBD1 (6 bases). This CDR3 has 13 residues. Germline V gene lookup returns CDR1 LNHDA and CDR2 SQIVND (reference sequence). V lost 3 bases and J lost 4, with 10 bases in between. The chain's CDR3 is CASSITGTYEQYF. The CDR3 nucleotides are TGTGCCAGTAGTATCACAGGGACGTACGAGCAGTACTTC.

In this sample, this clone turned up once. The chain joins TRBV19 to TRBJ2-4, with 8 bases that match TRBD1. The CDR3 is 17 residues long. The V segment lost 3 bases and the J segment 2 bases; nucleotides outside the gene matches: 9. The germline gives CDR1 LNHDA, CDR2 SQIVND (reference sequence). For the CDR3, the DNA is TGTGCCAGTAGTATCGGACAGGGCGCACCCTCCAAAAACATTCAGTACTTC. Translation gives CASSIGQGAPSKNIQYF.

The chain couples TRBV25-1 to TRBJ1-5; no definite D call. The CDR3 spans 12 residues. CDR1 and CDR2 from the germline V gene are MGHDK and SYGVNS. Trimming shortened V by 3 bases and J by 4 bases, and 4 bases separated the two germline ends. Here the CDR3 DNA reads TGTGCCAGCAGTGACGGGAATCAGCCCCAGCATTTT. Protein: CASSDGNQPQHF.

The rearrangement uses TRBV20-1 and TRBJ2-7; 8 nucleotides line up with TRBD1. V shed 7 bases, J shed 9 bases, and the junction held 8 bases outside the gene matches. Germline assignment: CDR1 DFQATT and CDR2 SNEGSKA (reference sequence). The CDR3 contains 11 residues. CDR3 residues: CSGQTGERQYF. The DNA for the CDR3 is TGCAGTGGCCAGACAGGGGAACGGCAGTACTTC.

The V gene is TRBV13, the J gene TRBJ2-2; maybe TRBD2 (6 bases). CDR3 length: 13 amino acids. CDR1 and CDR2 from the germline V gene are PRHDT and FYEKMQ (reference sequence). V lost 6 bases and J 1 base, leaving 6 bases between the germline ends. This CDR3 is CASREGNTGELFF. The CDR3 DNA reads TGTGCCAGCAGGGAGGGGAACACCGGGGAGCTGTTTTTT.

This clone has a single count. V gene TRBV3-1 (or the pseudogene TRBV3-2) combines with J gene TRBJ1-2; D is perhaps TRBD1 (6 bases). Looked up from germline, CDR1 is LGHDT and CDR2 is YNNKEL (reference sequence). Trimming cost V 7 bases and J 0 bases, with 12 bases left between them. The CDR3 length is 14 residues. The CDR3 region has the DNA TGTGCCAGCACATCCGGGACAACTAACTATGGCTACACCTTC. It codes for CASTSGTTNYGYTF.

The V gene is TRBV15, the J gene TRBJ2-2; maybe TRBD2 (6 bases). The V gene lost 9 bases and the J gene lost 6 bases, with 14 bases spanning the gap. Germline loops: CDR1 LNHNV, CDR2 YYDKDF (reference sequence). There are 13 residues in the CDR3. The CDR3 DNA reads TGTGCCACTAGGGACTCCCTACCCGGGGAGCTGTTTTTT. This encodes CATRDSLPGELFF.

The chain links TRBV11-2 to TRBJ1-5; D not certain. V lost 1 base, J lost 0 bases, and 7 bases lay in between. Looked up from germline, CDR1 is SGHAT and CDR2 is FQNNGV. The CDR3 spans 15 residues. In nucleotides, the CDR3 is TGTGCCAGCAGCTTAGGAACAGTTAGCAATCAGCCCCAGCATTTT. It encodes CASSLGTVSNQPQHF.

The V and J genes are TRBV28 and TRBJ1-2; 7 nucleotides agree with TRBD1. Germline values: CDR1 MDHEN, CDR2 SYDVKM. V lost 6 bases, J lost 8 bases, and 12 bases stayed unmatched. The CDR3 length is 14 residues. CDR3 in amino acids: CASSLQWDRWGYTF. In nucleotides, the CDR3 is TGTGCCAGCAGCCTTCAGTGGGACAGATGGGGCTACACCTTC.

This chain links TRBV9 with TRBJ1-2, with TRBD1 as a possible D gene (5 bases). Germline loops: CDR1 SGDLS, CDR2 YYNGEE. Trimming took 7 bases from V and 8 from J, leaving 15 bases between them. The CDR3 loop spans 12 amino acids. CDR3 amino acids: CASLSAGNGYTF. CDR3 bases: TGTGCCAGCCTCTCCGCAGGGAACGGCTACACCTTC. The full variable domain, in which reference TRBV9 and TRBJ1-2 provide the parts outside the CDR3, is DSGVTQTPKHLITATGQRVTLRCSPRSGDLSVYWYQQSLDQGLQFLIQYYNGEERAKGNILERFSAQQFPDLHSELNLSSLELGDSALYFCASLSAGNGYTFGSGTRLTVV.

The rearrangement links TRBV24-1 to TRBJ2-1, with 7 positions matching TRBD2. The germline CDR1 and CDR2 sequences are KGHDR and SFDVKD. This CDR3 contains 16 residues. V was pared by 1 base and J by 2 bases, with 4 bases of the junction left unmatched. The CDR3 loop is CATSDFWGGTYNEQFF. CDR3 in DNA: TGTGCCACCAGTGATTTTTGGGGGGGGACCTACAATGAGCAGTTCTTC.